The subject of this entry is one T cell receptor beta chain. The antigen is unknown. The data stem from a study of early T cells in non-severe SARS-CoV-2 infection. About the study: Chains stayed unpaired after sequencing of bulk RNA from unsorted whole blood. Study-wide findings and caveats: VDJdb matching favored anti-spike CD8 responses, missing private and CD4 specificities.

This CDR3 has 16 amino acids. Germline CDR1 is DFQATT and CDR2 is SNEGSKA (reference sequence). The trim removed 6 bases at V and 1 base at J, leaving 10 bases unmatched. As part of library construction, unique molecular identifiers were attached to individual cDNA molecules. MiXCR was run by TCRdb on the 5' RACE reads, yielding one entry per CDR3 protein. There are tens of thousands of distinct CDR3 sequences in the sample; more than 4% occur only once, and approximately 4.9% lies in the top ten. The specimen was whole blood. The TCR sequence derives from an adult who was a healthcare worker with PCR-confirmed SARS-CoV-2 infection or an uninfected control (not recorded which). This chain uses TRBV20-1 with TRBJ2-3; 10 bases are a match to TRBD2. The CDR3 spells CSASASGRGGTDTQYF. The DNA for the CDR3 is TGCAGTGCAAGCGCTAGCGGGAGAGGGGGCACAGATACGCAGTATTTT.